These 14 T cell receptor beta chains originate from one sample sequenced in a study of cytomegalovirus exposure and HLA in healthy donors. With 60 Vbeta and 13 Jbeta primers, the PCR was carried out. The assay was immunoSEQ multiplex PCR, and TCRdb's table has in-frame clones only and misses some. The table records just under 95,000 clones, over 65% of them present only once. The sequenced material came from PBMCs. These receptors were collected from a human donor in good health.

This clone was recorded a few times. The V gene is TRBV6-5, the J gene TRBJ2-1; no reliable D call. This CDR3 spans 13 amino acids. The germline gives CDR1 MNHEY, CDR2 SVGAGI. Deletions cut 5 bases from V and 8 bases from J, with 13 bases between. The DNA for the CDR3 is TGTGCCAGCAGTCACAGTAGTGTCGATGAGCAGTTCTTC. It specifies CASSHSSVDEQFF.

The rearrangement joins TRBV4-2 to TRBJ2-1; TRBD2 might be the D (6 bases). This CDR3 is built from 15 residues. The germline gives CDR1 LGHNA, CDR2 YNFKEQ. V lost 0 bases and J lost 5, with 11 bases in between. The CDR3 nucleotides are TGTGCCAGCAGCCAAGAGGGGACTGTTGACAATGAGCAGTTCTTC. Its protein product is CASSQEGTVDNEQFF.

This clone has just one count. The chain recombines TRBV2 with TRBJ1-2, with D tentatively TRBD1 (6 bases). This CDR3 region has 14 residues. The germline V and J ends were trimmed by 7 bases and 1 base, with 13 bases remaining between them. CDR1 and CDR2 from the germline V gene are SNHLY and FYNNEI. The CDR3 sequence is CASTRTESNYGYTF. Written as DNA, the CDR3 is TGTGCCAGCACGAGGACAGAGAGTAACTATGGCTACACCTTC.

The chain recombines TRBV27 with TRBJ1-6; 8 nucleotides agree with TRBD1. Germline V gives CDR1 MNHEY, CDR2 SMNVEV (reference sequence). The CDR3 covers 16 residues. Unmatched junction bases numbered 10, after V lost 5 bases and J lost 7 bases. Written as DNA, the CDR3 is TGTGCCAGCAGTACACGGACAGGGACAAACAATTCACCCCTCCACTTT. Translated: CASSTRTGTNNSPLHF.

The rearrangement links TRBV9 to TRBJ1-3; 10 positions match TRBD1. Germline V gene data show CDR1 as SGDLS and CDR2 as YYNGEE. The CDR3 is 16 amino acids. V lost 0 bases and J lost 2; bases outside the gene matches: 2. DNA for the CDR3: TGTGCCAGCAGCGTAGAGGGGACAGGGGCTGGAAACACCATATATTTT. This gives the protein CASSVEGTGAGNTIYF.

As concerns this clone: No conserved phenylalanine or tryptophan is present at the end of the CDR3, so a read error is the likely explanation. This sequence joins TRBV5-1 and TRBJ1-2; possible D gene TRBD1, 6 bases. Germline CDR1 SGHRS, CDR2 YFSETQ. Trimming stripped 4 bases from V and 8 bases from J, with 12 bases between. CDR3 length: 12 residues. This CDR3 reads CASSAGARGYTS. In DNA, the CDR3 is TGCGCCAGCAGCGCGGGGGCGCGAGGCTACACCTCC.

The gene calls are TRBV27 and TRBJ2-3, with TRBD1 matching over 8 bases. The junction had 11 bases not matched to a gene; V was cut back by 10 bases and J by 5 bases. The length of the CDR3 is 14 residues. Germline V gives CDR1 MNHEY, CDR2 SMNVEV (reference sequence). CDR3 nucleotides: TGTGCCACCCAGCGGCAGGGGGCAGGAGATACGCAGTATTTT. This sequence encodes CATQRQGAGDTQYF.

The rearrangement links TRBV18 to TRBJ2-1, with 7 positions matching TRBD1. J gave up 9 bases and V 0 bases, and 5 bases lay outside the gene matches. The CDR3 is made up of 14 amino acids. The germline V gene encodes CDR1 KGHSH and CDR2 LQKENI. CDR3 residues: CASSPPDRVSEQFF. CDR3 in DNA: TGTGCCAGCTCACCACCCGACAGGGTAAGTGAGCAGTTCTTC. Full variable domain (outside the CDR3, taken from reference TRBV18 and TRBJ2-1): NAGVMQNPRHLVRRRGQEARLRCSPMKGHSHVYWYRQLPEEGLKFMVYLQKENIIDESGMPKERFSAEFPKEGPSILRIQQVVRGDSAAYFCASSPPDRVSEQFFGPGTRLTVL.

The chain uses TRBV11-3 and TRBJ2-1, with a tentative D call TRBD2 (6 bases). The V gene lost 4 bases and the J gene lost 8 bases, with 15 bases spanning the gap. The CDR3 totals 14 residues. Germline assignment: CDR1 SGHNT and CDR2 YENEEA. The CDR3 region has the DNA TGTGCCAGCAGCTCATTCGGGGGTTCGGATGAGCAGTTCTTC. It encodes CASSSFGGSDEQFF.

The V gene is TRBV7-2, the J gene TRBJ2-7; D is possibly TRBD2 (6 bases). The germline V gene has CDR1 SGHTA and CDR2 FQGNSA. V dropped 4 bases and J dropped 3 bases, with 22 bases sitting between them. The CDR3 runs to 17 residues. The DNA of the CDR3 is TGTGCCAGCAGCTGGCCTCCCCGGGACGGGGGTCTCTACGAGCAGTACTTC. It encodes CASSWPPRDGGLYEQYF.

V and J are TRBV4-2 and TRBJ1-4, with TRBD1 identical over 11 bases. This CDR3 has 16 residues. CDR1 is LGHNA and CDR2 is YNFKEQ in the germline V gene. V lost 5 bases to trimming and J lost 3 bases; unmatched junction nucleotides: 5. CDR3 sequence: CASSSRDRGSNEKLFF. For the CDR3, the DNA is TGTGCCAGCAGCTCCCGGGACAGGGGGTCTAATGAAAAACTGTTTTTT.

This clone was counted between two and nine times. This rearrangement joins TRBV4-3 to TRBJ1-3; TRBD1 matches 10 bases. V dropped 5 bases and J dropped 2; count of bases not matched to a gene: 6. CDR1 and CDR2 from the germline V gene are LGHNA and YSLEER. The CDR3 has 16 amino acids. CDR3 protein: CASSKDRGMAGNTIYF. The CDR3 nucleotides read TGCGCCAGCAGCAAGGACAGGGGGATGGCTGGAAACACCATATATTTT.

Points on this clone: An end of the junction differs from the germline gene, which may be a read error. The same CDR3 can be traced to other DNA sequences in this sample. This chain uses TRBV7-9 with TRBJ1-2; 7 nucleotides agree with TRBD1. This CDR3 comprises 13 residues. From germline, CDR1 is SEHNR and CDR2 FQNEAQ (reference sequence). The CDR3 region has the DNA TGTGCCAGCAGCTTAGGAGGGGGCTATGGCTATACCTTC. Its protein is CASSLGGGYGYTF.

J is TRBJ1-2 and V is TRBV5-1, with D tentatively TRBD1 (5 bases). The germline gives CDR1 SGHRS, CDR2 YFSETQ. The germline V and J ends were trimmed by 4 bases and 5 bases, with 6 bases remaining between them. The CDR3 consists of 11 residues. The CDR3 reads CASSDRYGYTF. In DNA form, the CDR3 reads TGCGCCAGCAGCGACAGATATGGCTACACCTTC.